This TCR beta chain was sequenced in a study of cytomegalovirus exposure and HLA in healthy donors. There were likely unrecorded immune exposures, though donors were nominally healthy when sampled. It was with 60 Vbeta and 13 Jbeta primers that the PCR ran. As handled by the study authors: Counted up in a later analysis, unique TCR beta chains came to approximately 77 million, with around 12 million shared. Clones were read by immunoSEQ multiplex PCR, and TCRdb kept only the in-frame ones, dropping some. V and J calls and clone size follow that table, whereas D and trimming were derived from the DNA. The sample has some 240,000 clones, about nine tenths seen once; the top ten hold roughly 1.5%. The CDR3 spans 14 residues. Germline V gene lookup returns CDR1 SGHKS and CDR2 YYEKEE (reference sequence). Trimming pared 1 base from V and 7 bases from J, leaving 11 bases between.

This receptor was identified in a girl aged 2 to 10 in good health and CMV-seronegative. The chain uses TRBV5-5 and TRBJ2-2, with D possibly being TRBD1 (5 bases). Material for sequencing was PBMCs. CDR3 residues: CASSLSHRHGELFF. The CDR3 DNA sequence: TGTGCCAGCAGCTTGTCGCACAGGCACGGGGAGCTGTTTTTT.